The rows below give T cell receptor beta chains drawn from one sample of a study of blood T cell repertoires in COVID-19. Libraries were prepared by immunoSEQ multiplex PCR; TCRdb keeps only in-frame clonotypes and omits some of them. This sample carries about 310,000 clones, around 91% of them seen once, and the ten largest clones take about 9.5%. The sample was PBMCs or T cells enriched from blood (not recorded which). The receptor source for this set is a woman in her 40s who had recovered from COVID-19. Each CDR3 is given with its conserved first and last residue. The order of the fields is D gene, V gene, CDR3 protein. The D gene is left open where the match is weak.

TRBD1	TRBV4-3	CASSQYRDSFGYTF
TRBD2	TRBV29-1	CSVEGTSGANWDTQYF
NA	TRBV12-3/TRBV12-4	CASSQGLFGGYTF
TRBD1	TRBV7-8	CASSIGQGGLYEQYF
NA	TRBV28	CASSLFPGSGNTIYF
NA	TRBV30	CAWSVGSARLYEQYF
NA	TRBV28	CASSAKSYEQYF
NA	TRBV7-8	CASSSSLMSYEQYF
NA	TRBV5-1	CASSLLPQETQYF
NA	TRBV18	CASSPPVSSYNEQFF
TRBD1	TRBV2	CASSGQGTGELFF
NA	TRBV15	CATSRDAGRSFRLADNEQFF
TRBD1	TRBV24-1	CATSRQGAGPRREQFF
NA	TRBV24-1	CATSDSGGKYEQYF
TRBD1	TRBV6-2/TRBV6-3	CASSWRTGISNQPQHF
NA	TRBV3-1/TRBV3-2	CASRRDGQETQYF
NA	TRBV14	CASSQVSGQRANYGYTF
TRBD1	TRBV3-1/TRBV3-2	CASSLRDRDVSGANVLTF
TRBD2	TRBV11-2	CASSAGLAGPYEQYF
NA	TRBV11-2	CASSFGQGNTEAFF
NA	TRBV6-2/TRBV6-3	CASSYQDSSYEQYF
NA	TRBV24-1	CATSDSGHPRGYTF
NA	TRBV27	CASSLTGYSNQPQHF
TRBD1	TRBV7-2	CASSFDRANNSPLHF
NA	TRBV10-3	CAISINNQPQHF
TRBD2	TRBV3-1/TRBV3-2	CASSQGPPGLAGGPIDTQYF
NA	TRBV25-1	CASSVSGVGQPQHF
TRBD1	TRBV6-6	CASSDPGTGYEQYF
TRBD2	TRBV3-1/TRBV3-2	CASSQERVAGGSEDTQYF
TRBD2	TRBV30	CAWSAAFTSGGTDTQYF
TRBD2	TRBV11-2	CASSRGLADGETQYF
NA	TRBV11-3	CASSQNRVSGNTIYF
NA	TRBV7-3	CASSLNGDNTGELFF
NA	TRBV19	CASSPRQGFAYEQYF
NA	TRBV7-2	CASSPGGSRTEAFF
NA	TRBV30	CACAGSYGYTF
TRBD1	TRBV6-1	CASSEAVGQGSNEQFF
TRBD2	TRBV7-6	CASSFSLAGGGTDTQYF